This TCR beta chain was documented in a study of beta chain features in type 1 diabetes (dated by TCRdb to 2017 to 2018). With respect to the entire study: No differences in mean age, gender distribution, total cell number or subset yield were found between patients and healthy donors. A total of roughly 100 million sorted cells were examined across all samples, and the number of cells per subset was strongly correlated with RNA yield. In the study, recently diagnosed type 1 diabetes patients and matched healthy donors were compared on the TCRB repertoires of their sorted circulating CD4+ T cell subsets. Regulatory and stem cell-like memory subsets were isolated from only 8 patients and about 8 healthy donors, whereas naive and central memory subsets came from all 30 or so donors.

The CDR3 spans 15 residues, from the cysteine through the phenylalanine. Just the 45-base CDR3 DNA is kept, in frame starting at base 1. CDR1 and CDR2 are drawn from the germline V gene (reference sequence): LNHDA, SQIVND. Trimming at the junction amounts to 7 bases on V and 0 bases on J, and the germline ends lie 15 bases apart. The investigation overall reported the following: Sequencing cDNA rather than genomic DNA could over-represent highly expressing activated cells, although activation and CD3 levels did not differ between groups. Only small numbers of individuals were included in the HLA sub-analyses, which left unresolved whether HLA type had any influence on TCRB rearrangement. Patients with type 1 diabetes made fewer insertions and deleted more nucleotides at VDJ recombination sites, implying thymic rearrangement abnormalities. PCR might favor shorter templates, but patient and control samples were amplified and corrected together, so any skew would affect both groups equally. The naive, central memory and regulatory TCRB repertoires appeared to resemble one another more closely among patients than among healthy donors. A moderate but significant shortening of TCRB CDR3 length was observed in type 1 diabetes patients in all four CD4+ subsets.

The High Capacity cDNA Reverse Transcription Kit was used to reverse transcribe all of the isolated RNA, meaning that expressed TCRB transcripts were what got sequenced. Naive, central memory and regulatory T cell samples underwent deep immunoSEQ sequencing, averaging about 3.3 million total reads per sample. Sorted cells were lysed in RLT buffer and RNA was extracted with DNase-treated RNeasy Micro or Mini kits, depending on cell number. To prevent cross-contamination, each cell subset was processed individually, whereas patient and healthy donor samples were processed jointly. TCRB sequences were amplified from cDNA with the immunoSEQ multiplex PCR, producing 87-bp fragments spanning the CDR3 region. Amplicons were sequenced on the Illumina HiSeq platform. Per the authors' processing: PCR bias was corrected computationally using synthetic template baselines, and reads within Hamming distance 2 were collapsed, with unmergeable singletons discarded. Reads were aligned to IMGT to assign V, D and J genes, CDR3 length, and insertions or deletions at six rearrangement sites. Within each subset, clonotype counts were normalized to sorted cell number, and only after that were true diversity and Gini coefficients computed with the tcR R package. Repertoire sharing was quantified using the overlap coefficient calculated on TCRB nucleotide sequences. TCRdb took this table from immuneACCESS and kept in-frame rearrangements with V and J called. Such tables lack part of the clones; where checked against another copy, unresolved V genes explain under half of the gap, and the rest is unexplained. Clone size and the V and J calls come from that table; the DNA yielded D and trimming. The sample profile shows 300,000 to 350,000 clones; 7% to 9% of them were found once. Of the sample, around 0.45% falls within the top ten clones.

This clone was counted between two and nine times. The clone's antigen remains unknown. No per-base quality is available; no much larger clone lies one base away. A single peripheral blood draw of around 0.11 L on average was collected from each donor into heparinised tubes. A BD FACSAria II and a panel including CD45RO, CCR7, CD25, CD127, CD95 and CD27 were used to sort naive, central memory, regulatory and stem cell-like memory CD4+ T cells. A purity above 98% was achieved for all sorted populations. PBMCs were separated immediately by Lymphoprep density gradient centrifugation and were stained directly, without being cultured. So that batch effects would be minimized, each experiment stained and sorted samples in pairs, pairing one healthy donor with one patient.

Sequenced material: central memory CD4+ T cells from blood. The chain was built from TRBV19 and TRBJ2-5; TRBD2 could be the D gene, as 5 bases match. The TCR sequence derives from a woman aged 18-35 years in good health. The CDR3 here reads CASTRVLTYQETQYF. The sequence in DNA is TGTGCCAGTACGCGGGTCCTTACGTACCAAGAGACCCAGTACTTC.